This T cell receptor beta chain was identified during a study of blood T cell repertoires in COVID-19 (dated by TCRdb to about 2020). For the study in its entirety: Samples covering the acute and convalescent phases of COVID-19 were provided by collaborators in the United States, Italy and Spain. The material from the prospective study consisted of cDNA or gDNA derived from T cells, B-cell-depleted T cells, or PBMCs. Subjects who had been exposed to COVID-19, were actively infected with it, or had recovered from it provided the deeply sampled blood TCRbeta repertoires that made up the dataset. The repertoires were released in a freely available public database meant as a resource for research on the immune response to SARS-CoV-2. Samples were obtained from the ongoing ImmuneRACE study (first 160 participants) and from 1,200 or so subjects provided by 6 global collaborators. A de-identified subject ID, COVID-19 status, age in years and sex were almost always included in the sample metadata. Where available, HLA class I and class II types were taken from metadata supplied by the sample provider and were not determined by assay-based typing.

The collaborating institutions used their own protocols to collect whole blood in K2EDTA tubes. For TCRbeta analysis, collaborators shipped samples in one of three forms: frozen whole blood, isolated PBMCs, or DNA extracted from either of those sample types. In the case of this clone: No cognate antigen has been identified for it. Nothing much larger sits one base from this clone, and base qualities are not available.

The germline V gene (reference sequence) sets CDR1 to GTSNPN and CDR2 to SVGIG. Trimming at the junction amounts to 0 bases on V and 6 bases on J, and the germline ends lie 11 bases apart. The cysteine opens and the phenylalanine closes a CDR3 of 13 amino acids. Left in the record is the CDR3 DNA by itself, 39 bases read in frame from the first base. The immunoSEQ Assay, a bias-controlled multiplex PCR, was used to amplify TCRbeta CDR3 regions from genomic DNA. Turning to the authors' computational methods: Nucleated cell counts per sample were estimated from amplification of reference gene primers within the assay. Sequence reads were collapsed and filtered to measure the absolute abundance of every unique TCRbeta CDR3 rearrangement. For each sample, productive Simpson clonality was calculated as the square root of Simpson's diversity index over productive rearrangements. This immuneACCESS table, as held by TCRdb, lists in-frame sequences with V and J called but not all clones. Of the missing ones, under half trace to an unresolved V gene in checked studies; the others have no known cause. V, J and clone size derive from that table, while D and trimming were established from the DNA sequence. The sample table records 90,000 to 110,000 clones; 65% to 90% of these occur just once. The top ten constitute roughly 37% of the sample.

What the research found in general, with its limitations: The quantity of clinical and demographic metadata differed by source and by participant and was supplied without curation.

The origin of this receptor is a man at least 80 years old with acute or convalescent COVID-19. Rearrangement joined TRBV30 to TRBJ1-2; the D gene is not confidently resolved. Sequences were obtained from peripheral blood. This receptor has the CDR3 CAWSVSGGNGYTF. The DNA sequence reads TGTGCCTGGAGTGTATCTGGAGGAAATGGCTACACCTTC. Here the CDR3 is joined to the reference TRBV30 and TRBJ1-2 genes, and the full variable domain is: SQTIHQWPATLVQPVGSPLSLECTVEGTSNPNLYWYRQAAGRGLQLLFYSVGIGQISSEVPQNLSASRPQDRQFILSSKKLLLSDSGFYLCAWSVSGGNGYTFGSGTRLTVV.